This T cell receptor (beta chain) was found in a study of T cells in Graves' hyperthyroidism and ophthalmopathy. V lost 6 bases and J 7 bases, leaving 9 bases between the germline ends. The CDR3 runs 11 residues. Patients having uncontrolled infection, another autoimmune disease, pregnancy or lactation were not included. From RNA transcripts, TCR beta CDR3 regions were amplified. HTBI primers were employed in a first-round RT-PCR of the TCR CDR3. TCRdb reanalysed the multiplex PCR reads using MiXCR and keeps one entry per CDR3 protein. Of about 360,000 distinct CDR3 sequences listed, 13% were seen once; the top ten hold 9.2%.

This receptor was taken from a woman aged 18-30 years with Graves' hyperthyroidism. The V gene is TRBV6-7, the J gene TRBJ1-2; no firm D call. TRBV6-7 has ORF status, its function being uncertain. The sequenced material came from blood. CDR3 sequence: CASSQKTGYTF. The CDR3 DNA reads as TGTGCCAGCAGCCAGAAAACTGGCTACACCTTC.